This TCR beta chain was sequenced for a study of blood T cells in healthy people across ages. Study details: Capture via template switching afforded approximately one barcoded beta molecule per two T cells.

For the second PCR, which ran for 7 to 11 cycles, a sample-barcoded 5' primer and a J-beta primer mix were used. MiXCR, applied by TCRdb to the 5' RACE reads, yields one record per CDR3 protein. The sample carries about 640,000 distinct CDR3 sequences, roughly 31% recorded once. Notes on the study in general: Estimates drawn from one million T cells were deemed to understate diversity. It was the long-lived donors that had more naive CD4+ cells and higher diversity than aged donors.

Regarding this clonotype: The target antigen is unknown.

The V end was cut by 4 bases, the J end by 8 bases, with 8 bases between. This CDR3 contains 11 residues. Per the germline V gene, CDR1 is MNHNS and CDR2 is SASEGT. The sample taken for sequencing was blood. The TCR comes from a woman of 80 years or more in good health. The rearrangement links TRBV6-1 to TRBJ1-1; D gene uncertain. Written as DNA, the CDR3 is TGTGCCAGCAGTGTGGCGAGGGAAGCTTTCTTT. Translation: CASSVAREAFF.